The present T cell receptor (beta chain) was sequenced within a study of vaccination and CD4 T cells after COVID-19. Study details: Convalescent patients gave post-COVID blood a median about 110 days post-diagnosis, range 35 to 161. A median of 72 days (range 14 to 241) separated dose two from the taking of post-vaccine samples.

Treatment in this sample: approximately 9-day PBMC culture with coronavirus spike peptide pools or control peptides (ViraFEST assay). CD4+ T cells that had been cultured provided DNA sequenced with the Oncomine TCR Beta short-read assay. TCRdb reprocessed the PCR reads via MiXCR and lists one record per CDR3 protein. This sample yields 9,500 or so distinct CDR3 sequences, of which approximately 25% are seen a single time; about 45% belongs to the top ten. Of note for this clonotype: The antigen is undetermined.

Whole-study findings and limits: Convalescent patients displayed spike mono-reactivity in 304 of 307 vaccine-specific clones.

This clonotype was obtained from a human donor who received a COVID-19 vaccine. The starting material was CD4+ T cells from blood, cultured in vitro, obtained before SARS-CoV-2 vaccination.

This CDR3 is CASSLGGGEPVAFF. Here the CDR3 DNA reads TGCGCCAGCAGCTTGGGGGGAGGGGAGCCTGTAGCTTTCTTT. V is TRBV5-1 and J is TRBJ1-1; perhaps TRBD1 as D (5 bases). CDR1 and CDR2 (germline): SGHRS, YFSETQ. Trimming stripped 0 bases from V and 10 bases from J, with 16 bases between. The CDR3 contains 14 residues.